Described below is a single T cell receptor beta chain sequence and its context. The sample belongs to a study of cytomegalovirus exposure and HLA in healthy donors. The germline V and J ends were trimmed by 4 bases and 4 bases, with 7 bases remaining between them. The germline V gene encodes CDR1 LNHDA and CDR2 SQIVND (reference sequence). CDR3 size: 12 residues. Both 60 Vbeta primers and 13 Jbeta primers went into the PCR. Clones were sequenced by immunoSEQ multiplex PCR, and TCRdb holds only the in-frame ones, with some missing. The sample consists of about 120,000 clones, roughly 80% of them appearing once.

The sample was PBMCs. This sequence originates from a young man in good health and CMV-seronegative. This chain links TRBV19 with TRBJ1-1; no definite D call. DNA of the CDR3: TGTGCCAGTAGTAACAGATTCACTGAAGCTTTCTTT. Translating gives CASSNRFTEAFF.